This is a list of T cell receptor beta chains from one sample in a study of cytotoxic CD8 clonotypes in ibrutinib-treated CLL. TCRdb keeps only in-frame clones here, not all; method: immunoSEQ multiplex PCR. The data contain 100,000 to 150,000 clones, over 75% of them singletons. Sequences were derived from PBMCs, sampled after 24 months of ibrutinib treatment. These receptor sequences come from a human donor with chronic lymphocytic leukemia. Both conserved end residues are part of each CDR3. The order of the fields is V gene, J gene, D gene, clone size, CDR3 DNA, CDR3 protein. D genes are given only for firm matches. The size entry is marked missing in some rows and otherwise reads once, few, many or a size class.

v_call: TRBV5-4
j_call: TRBJ1-2
d_call: TRBD1
clone_size: NA
cdr3_nt: TGTGCCAGCACCCAAGGAGGGACAGTTCGTGGCTACACCTTC
cdr3_aa: CASTQGGTVRGYTF

v_call: TRBV5-1
j_call: TRBJ1-6
d_call: TRBD1
clone_size: few
cdr3_nt: TGCGCCAGCAGCCCCGGACAGGGGTCATATAATTCACCCCTCCACTTT
cdr3_aa: CASSPGQGSYNSPLHF

v_call: TRBV11-2
j_call: TRBJ2-1
d_call: NA
clone_size: NA
cdr3_nt: TGTGCCAGCAGCCAAGCGGCCTGGTTAGGGAAAGATTACAATGAGCAGTTCTTC
cdr3_aa: CASSQAAWLGKDYNEQFF

v_call: TRBV27
j_call: TRBJ2-7
d_call: TRBD1
clone_size: once
cdr3_nt: TGTGCCAGCAGTTCCCGCCCCAGAGGCCAGGACAGGGGGCGTTCCACCTACGAGCAGTACTTC
cdr3_aa: CASSSRPRGQDRGRSTYEQYF

v_call: TRBV7-2
j_call: TRBJ1-5
d_call: NA
clone_size: few
cdr3_nt: TGTGCCAGCAGCCCCGTGGGGGGAGCTAGCAATCAGCCCCAGCATTTT
cdr3_aa: CASSPVGGASNQPQHF

v_call: TRBV7-7
j_call: TRBJ2-5
d_call: NA
clone_size: NA
cdr3_nt: TGTGCTAGCAGCTTAAGGTCAGAGCCTCAAGAGACCCAGTACTTC
cdr3_aa: CASSLRSEPQETQYF

v_call: TRBV4-1
j_call: TRBJ2-7
d_call: NA
clone_size: NA
cdr3_nt: TGCGCCAGCAGCCAAGATCCGGCAGTGAGCTCCTACGAGCAGTACTTC
cdr3_aa: CASSQDPAVSSYEQYF

v_call: TRBV18
j_call: TRBJ2-7
d_call: NA
clone_size: NA
cdr3_nt: TGTGCCAGCTCCCCGGACACATTCTACGAGCAGTACTTC
cdr3_aa: CASSPDTFYEQYF

v_call: TRBV4-2
j_call: TRBJ2-3
d_call: TRBD2
clone_size: NA
cdr3_nt: TGTGCCAGCAGCCAAGGTGTGGGGGAGGGGACTTACACAGATACGCAGTATTTT
cdr3_aa: CASSQGVGEGTYTDTQYF

v_call: TRBV21-1
j_call: TRBJ1-3
d_call: NA
clone_size: once
cdr3_nt: TGTGCCAGCAGCAGTACGCCGACAGGGGATAAAGCGAACACCATATATTTT
cdr3_aa: CASSSTPTGDKANTIYF

v_call: TRBV29-1
j_call: TRBJ1-2
d_call: NA
clone_size: NA
cdr3_nt: TGCAGCGCCCCCCGGGGGGGTGGCTACACCTTC
cdr3_aa: CSAPRGGGYTF

v_call: TRBV7-9
j_call: TRBJ2-7
d_call: NA
clone_size: NA
cdr3_nt: TGTGCCAGCAGCTTAGAAGGGGGTGAGCAGTACTTC
cdr3_aa: CASSLEGGEQYF

v_call: TRBV5-6
j_call: TRBJ1-2
d_call: NA
clone_size: once
cdr3_nt: TGTGCCAGCAGCCCCCGGGCTGGTGGCTACACCTTC
cdr3_aa: CASSPRAGGYTF

v_call: TRBV7-2
j_call: TRBJ1-5
d_call: TRBD1
clone_size: NA
cdr3_nt: TGTGCCAGCAGAAAAGGGGGACAGGGGGCTCAGCCCCAGCATTTT
cdr3_aa: CASRKGGQGAQPQHF

v_call: TRBV19
j_call: TRBJ1-5
d_call: NA
clone_size: once
cdr3_nt: TGTGCCAGTAGTTCCCCCGGGGGCCGCGCTTACAATCAGCCCCAGCATTTT
cdr3_aa: CASSSPGGRAYNQPQHF

v_call: TRBV6-1
j_call: TRBJ2-3
d_call: TRBD2
clone_size: NA
cdr3_nt: TGTGCCAGCAGTGAATTGGGAGGGTCCAACACAGATACGCAGTATTTT
cdr3_aa: CASSELGGSNTDTQYF

v_call: TRBV6-6
j_call: TRBJ2-3
d_call: TRBD2
clone_size: NA
cdr3_nt: TGTGCCAGCAGATATAGCGGGGGTCCTACAGATACGCAGTATTTT
cdr3_aa: CASRYSGGPTDTQYF

v_call: TRBV14
j_call: TRBJ1-1
d_call: NA
clone_size: once
cdr3_nt: TGTGCCAGCAGCCAAGTGCCAAGACGCTCTGAAGCTTTCTTT
cdr3_aa: CASSQVPRRSEAFF

v_call: TRBV11-2
j_call: TRBJ2-7
d_call: TRBD1
clone_size: NA
cdr3_nt: TGTGCCAGCAGCTTCCGGGGGGCCGGGACAGGGGCCTACGAGCAGTACTTC
cdr3_aa: CASSFRGAGTGAYEQYF

v_call: TRBV4-2
j_call: TRBJ1-2
d_call: NA
clone_size: NA
cdr3_nt: TGTGCCAGCAGCCAAAGTGCAGCGGAGGGCTATGGCTACACCTTC
cdr3_aa: CASSQSAAEGYGYTF

v_call: TRBV19
j_call: TRBJ2-6
d_call: TRBD1
clone_size: once
cdr3_nt: TGTGCCAGTAGTAGAACAGGGGGCTCTGGGGCCAACGTCCTGACTTTC
cdr3_aa: CASSRTGGSGANVLTF

v_call: TRBV6-1
j_call: TRBJ2-1
d_call: TRBD1
clone_size: NA
cdr3_nt: TGTGCCAGCAGAGCCGGGACAGCCTACAATGAGCAGTTCTTC
cdr3_aa: CASRAGTAYNEQFF

v_call: TRBV7-3
j_call: TRBJ1-1
d_call: NA
clone_size: once
cdr3_nt: TGTGCCAGCAGTTCGACACCGAACACTGAAGCTTTCTTT
cdr3_aa: CASSSTPNTEAFF